This T cell receptor (beta chain) was retrieved from a study of OX40 agonist ivuxolimab in advanced cancers. At the level of the study: Treatment of patients was with ivuxolimab, an agonistic anti-OX40 (CD134) antibody.

The data were produced by immunoSEQ multiplex PCR, yet TCRdb's version contains in-frame clones alone and is incomplete. Among some 100,000 clones, roughly 90% were seen once, and the ten largest hold approximately 0.54%. The germline gives CDR1 MGHRA, CDR2 YSYEKL. V lost 1 base, J lost 6 bases, and 9 bases stayed unmatched. CDR3 length: 16 residues. The receptor's source is an adult with an advanced solid tumor such as melanoma, head and neck, liver or kidney cancer. Sample: CD4+ or CD8+ T cells sorted from blood, taken in a trial of the OX40 agonist ivuxolimab. This chain connects TRBV4-1 to TRBJ2-1; 7 positions match TRBD2. CDR3 nucleotide sequence: TGCGCCAGCAGCCAAGTTCCAGCGGGGCATGGCAATGAGCAGTTCTTC. It specifies CASSQVPAGHGNEQFF.